The rows below give T cell receptor beta chains drawn from one sample of a study of OX40 agonist ivuxolimab in advanced cancers. The method was immunoSEQ multiplex PCR; TCRdb's version includes in-frame clones alone and lacks a portion of them. Found here are 30,000 to 40,000 clones, roughly 89% of them singletons; the top ten hold 36%. This specimen was CD4+ or CD8+ T cells sorted from blood, taken in a trial of the OX40 agonist ivuxolimab. The receptor set was obtained from an adult with an advanced solid tumor such as melanoma, head and neck, liver or kidney cancer. CDR3s include the opening cysteine and the closing phenylalanine or tryptophan. A D gene is named only where the DNA matches it firmly. Size tells how often a clone was seen (once, few, many) or the class of an expanded clone, and some rows leave it out.

d_call,clone_size,j_call,v_call,cdr3_length,cdr3_nt,cdr3_aa
TRBD2,.,TRBJ2-1,TRBV6-5,15,TGTGCCAGCAGATCACTAGCGGGAAGTTACAATGAGCAGTTCTTC,CASRSLAGSYNEQFF
TRBD2,.,TRBJ2-1,TRBV19,15,TGTGCCAGTAGTCCCATAGCGGGGGTCTATAATGAGCAGTTCTTC,CASSPIAGVYNEQFF
TRBD2,once,TRBJ2-1,TRBV5-8,16,TGTGCCAGCAGCTTGGCGGGGACTAGCGGGGGGGATGAGCAGTTCTTC,CASSLAGTSGGDEQFF
.,.,TRBJ2-7,TRBV5-4,15,TGTGCCAGCAGCTTCCCGGGACCCTCATCCTACGAGCAGTACTTC,CASSFPGPSSYEQYF
TRBD2,.,TRBJ2-7,TRBV9,15,TGTGCCAGCAGCGACACCGGGACTAGCGGGAGAGAGCAGTACTTC,CASSDTGTSGREQYF
.,.,TRBJ1-1,TRBV7-9,13,TGTGCCAGCAGCTTCTCAGGGTTCACTGAAGCTTTCTTT,CASSFSGFTEAFF
TRBD2,.,TRBJ2-5,TRBV4-1,17,TGCGCCAGCAGCCAAGCCATTAGGCGGGAGGGCCGCGAGACCCAGTACTTC,CASSQAIRREGRETQYF
TRBD1,once,TRBJ2-7,TRBV5-5,15,TGTGCCAGCAGCACCGGGACAGGGGGCTTATACGAGCAGTACTTC,CASSTGTGGLYEQYF
.,.,TRBJ2-3,TRBV7-9,12,TGTGCCAGCAGCTTAGCTCCAGATACGCAGTATTTT,CASSLAPDTQYF
.,.,TRBJ2-7,TRBV27,13,TGTGCCAGCAGTTTTACGAGAGCCTACGAGCAGTACTTC,CASSFTRAYEQYF
TRBD1,.,TRBJ1-6,TRBV15,17,TGTGCCACCAGCAGAGTGAGAGACAGGGGTTATAATTCACCCCTCCACTTT,CATSRVRDRGYNSPLHF
.,.,TRBJ2-1,TRBV7-7,16,TGTGCTAGCAGCCCGAGGGGGGGACGGACGCTAGCTGAGCAGTTCTTC,CASSPRGGRTLAEQFF
.,.,TRBJ2-1,TRBV29-1,11,TGCAGCGTGCCAAGGGGCAATGAGCAGTTCTTC,CSVPRGNEQFF
.,.,TRBJ2-7,TRBV19,15,TGTGCCAGTAGTATAGGGGCTCGGTCGGGCTCCGAGCAGTACTTC,CASSIGARSGSEQYF
TRBD1,.,TRBJ2-1,TRBV19,13,TGTGCCAGTAGTACCGGGACAGGTATTGAGCAGTTCTTC,CASSTGTGIEQFF
.,.,TRBJ1-5,TRBV5-8,15,TGTGCCAGCACCCAATGGAGTGATAGCAATCAGCCCCAGCATTTT,CASTQWSDSNQPQHF
.,.,TRBJ2-7,TRBV5-1,12,TGCGCCAGCAGCGGACAAACCTACGAGCAGTACTTC,CASSGQTYEQYF
TRBD1,.,TRBJ1-2,TRBV29-1,12,TGCAGCGCCGAATCAGGGGGTGATGGCTACACCTTC,CSAESGGDGYTF
.,.,TRBJ2-2,TRBV10-1,12,TGCGCCAGCCAAGATGGTGCCGGGGAGCTGTTTTTT,CASQDGAGELFF
.,.,TRBJ2-1,TRBV6-6,11,TGTGCCAGCAGTTATGGCCATGAGCAGTTCTTC,CASSYGHEQFF
.,.,TRBJ1-2,TRBV13,16,TGTGCCAGCAGCAAAGCAGGGAGTGTGGCCTTCTATGGCTACACCTTC,CASSKAGSVAFYGYTF
TRBD1,.,TRBJ2-5,TRBV5-1,15,TGCGCCAGCAGCTTGGAGGACAGGGCAGGAGAGACCCAGTACTTC,CASSLEDRAGETQYF
.,once,TRBJ2-4,TRBV28,18,TGTGCCAGCAGTTTGCGGGGTCCTGGGGGGGCGGCCAAAAACATTCAGTACTTC,CASSLRGPGGAAKNIQYF
.,.,TRBJ1-5,TRBV13,13,TGTGCCAGCAGCTTTGGCAGAGGGCAGCCCCAGCATTTT,CASSFGRGQPQHF
.,.,TRBJ2-6,TRBV21-1,17,TGTGCCAGCAGCAAAGGCTGGGGCGTCTCTGGGGCCAACGTCCTGACTTTC,CASSKGWGVSGANVLTF
.,.,TRBJ2-1,TRBV27,16,TGTGCCAGCAGTTTGTCGGCGGGATTGGACTACAATGAGCAGTTCTTC,CASSLSAGLDYNEQFF
.,.,TRBJ1-1,TRBV7-6,14,TGTGCCAGCAGCTTAGGTCAGGTGAACACTGAAGCTTTCTTT,CASSLGQVNTEAFF
TRBD2,.,TRBJ2-3,TRBV13,16,TGTGCCAGCAGCCCCCCCAGCGGGAGGGGTCCTGATACGCAGTATTTT,CASSPPSGRGPDTQYF
TRBD2,once,TRBJ2-1,TRBV6-1,14,TGTGCCAGCAGTCCGTGGACTAGCGGGGGTGAGCAGTTCTTC,CASSPWTSGGEQFF
TRBD1,.,TRBJ2-1,TRBV19,15,TGTGCCAGTAGTGTTGACAGGGAGCCTTACAATGAGCAGTTCTTC,CASSVDREPYNEQFF
.,.,TRBJ2-1,TRBV27,13,TGTGCCAGCGGTCTGGGCTCCTACAATGAGCAGTTCTTC,CASGLGSYNEQFF
.,.,TRBJ1-6,TRBV11-2,15,TGTGCCAGCAGCTTAAGGACAGTTAGCGATTCACCCCTCCACTTT,CASSLRTVSDSPLHF
.,.,TRBJ2-1,TRBV12-2,11,TGTGCAAGTCGCTTATTGCCGGGTCAGTTCTTC,CASRLLPGQFF
.,.,TRBJ2-7,TRBV27,14,TGTGCCAGCAGTTTGGCCCCTCGGGCCTACGAGCAGTACTTC,CASSLAPRAYEQYF
.,.,TRBJ2-7,TRBV16,13,TGTGCCAGCAGCCAAGGGGGATCCTACGAGCAGTACTTC,CASSQGGSYEQYF
.,.,TRBJ1-1,TRBV6-1,13,TGTGCCAGCAGCCTAACGGTGAACACTGAAGCTTTCTTT,CASSLTVNTEAFF
.,.,TRBJ1-4,TRBV7-6,17,TGTGCCAGCAGCCCAATTTGGGTTGGGGCGCAAGTTGAAAAACTGTTTTTT,CASSPIWVGAQVEKLFF
TRBD1,once,TRBJ2-3,TRBV18,18,TGTGCCAGCTCACCACCCCCGGACAGGGGCCCTAGCACAGATACGCAGTATTTT,CASSPPPDRGPSTDTQYF
.,.,TRBJ2-3,TRBV25-1,15,TGTGCCAGCAGTGAAGGGGGCGCGAGCACAGATACGCAGTATTTT,CASSEGGASTDTQYF
TRBD2,few,TRBJ2-3,TRBV10-3,21,TGTGCCATCAGTGAGCCCGTCGGGGGGACTAGCGGGGGGACTAGCACAGATACGCAGTATTTT,CAISEPVGGTSGGTSTDTQYF
.,.,TRBJ1-5,TRBV4-2,17,TGTGCCAGCAGCCAAGATATCGGAGGGGCGGGCAATCAGCCCCAGCATTTT,CASSQDIGGAGNQPQHF
.,.,TRBJ1-5,TRBV27,13,TGTGCCAGCAGTCCCTGGGGGAATCAGCCCCAGCATTTT,CASSPWGNQPQHF
TRBD1,.,TRBJ2-7,TRBV5-6,15,TGTGCCAGCACGAAAGGGGGACAGCCCCCCTACGAGCAGTACTTC,CASTKGGQPPYEQYF
.,.,TRBJ1-4,TRBV6-5,16,TGTGCCAGCAGTTACTCGTGGGGGCTAACTAATGAAAAACTGTTTTTT,CASSYSWGLTNEKLFF
.,.,TRBJ1-6,TRBV19,15,TGTGCCAGTAGTATTGGGGACTCCTATAATTCACCCCTCCACTTT,CASSIGDSYNSPLHF